The entry below describes one T cell receptor (beta chain). The data were obtained in a study of blood T cell repertoires in COVID-19. Study background: The United States, Italy and Spain were the sources of the acute and convalescent COVID-19 samples. PBMCs, B-cell-depleted T cells, or T cells were the source of the cDNA or gDNA that made up the material.

Profiled with immunoSEQ multiplex PCR; TCRdb holds only in-frame clones, not every one. The sample yields some 64,000 clones, 84% seen once. Sample: peripheral blood. The sequence derives from a man aged 55 to 70 with COVID-19, enrolled during active disease.

This chain's CDR3 is CASSLSGVYGYTF. As DNA, the CDR3 is TGTGCCAGCAGCTTAAGCGGGGTTTATGGCTACACCTTC. V usage is TRBV11-2 and J usage is TRBJ1-2, with no clear D. V lost 2 bases and J lost 5, with 9 bases in between. Germline CDR1 is SGHAT and CDR2 is FQNNGV. The length of the CDR3 is 13 residues.